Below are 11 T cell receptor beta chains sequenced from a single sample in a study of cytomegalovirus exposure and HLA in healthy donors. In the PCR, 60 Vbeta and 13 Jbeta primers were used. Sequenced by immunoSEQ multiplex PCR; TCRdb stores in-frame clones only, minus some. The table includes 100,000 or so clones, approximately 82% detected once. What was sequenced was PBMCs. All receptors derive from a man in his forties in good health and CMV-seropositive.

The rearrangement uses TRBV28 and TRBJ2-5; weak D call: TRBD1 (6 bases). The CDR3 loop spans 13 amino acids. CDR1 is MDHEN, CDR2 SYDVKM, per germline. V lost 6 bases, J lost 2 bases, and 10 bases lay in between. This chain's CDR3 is CASSWTDQETQYF. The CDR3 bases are TGTGCCAGCAGCTGGACAGATCAAGAGACCCAGTACTTC. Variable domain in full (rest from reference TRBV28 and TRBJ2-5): DVKVTQSSRYLVKRTGEKVFLECVQDMDHENMFWYRQDPGLGLRLIYFSYDVKMKEKGDIPEGYSVSREKKERFSLILESASTNQTSMYLCASSWTDQETQYFGPGTRLLVL.

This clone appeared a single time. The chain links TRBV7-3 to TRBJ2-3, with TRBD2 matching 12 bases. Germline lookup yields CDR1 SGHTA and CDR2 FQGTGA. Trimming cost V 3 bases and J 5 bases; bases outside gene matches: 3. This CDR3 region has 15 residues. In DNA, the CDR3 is TGTGCCAGCAGCTTTTCGACTAGCGGGGGAGATACGCAGTATTTT. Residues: CASSFSTSGGDTQYF.

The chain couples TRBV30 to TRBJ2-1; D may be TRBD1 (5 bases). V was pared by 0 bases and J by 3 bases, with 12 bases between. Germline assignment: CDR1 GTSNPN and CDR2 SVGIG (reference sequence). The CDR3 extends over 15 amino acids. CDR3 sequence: CAWSVIQAGYNEQFF. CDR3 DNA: TGTGCCTGGAGTGTAATACAGGCAGGCTACAATGAGCAGTTCTTC.

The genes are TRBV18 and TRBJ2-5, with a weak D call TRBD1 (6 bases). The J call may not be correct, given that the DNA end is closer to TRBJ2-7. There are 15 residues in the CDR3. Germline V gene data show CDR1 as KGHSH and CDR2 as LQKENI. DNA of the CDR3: TGTGCCAGCTCACCCACAGGGAAAGGAATCAACGAGCAGTACTTC. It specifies CASSPTGKGINEQYF.

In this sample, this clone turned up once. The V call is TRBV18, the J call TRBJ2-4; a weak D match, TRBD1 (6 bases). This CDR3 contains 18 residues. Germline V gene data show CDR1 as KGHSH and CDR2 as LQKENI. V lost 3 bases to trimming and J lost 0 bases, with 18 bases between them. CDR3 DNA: TGTGCCAGCTCACCCCCTGGTTGGACAGCTGAAGCCAAAAACATTCAGTACTTC. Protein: CASSPPGWTAEAKNIQYF.

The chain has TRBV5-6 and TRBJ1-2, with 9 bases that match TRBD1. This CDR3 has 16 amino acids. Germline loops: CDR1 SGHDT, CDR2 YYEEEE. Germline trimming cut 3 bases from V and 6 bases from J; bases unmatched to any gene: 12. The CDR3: CASSSVRYRGRDGYTF. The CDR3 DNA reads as TGTGCCAGCAGCTCTGTAAGGTACAGGGGGCGCGATGGCTACACCTTC. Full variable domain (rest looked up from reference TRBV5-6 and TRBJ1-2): DAGVTQSPTHLIKTRGQQVTLRCSPKSGHDTVSWYQQALGQGPQFIFQYYEEEERQRGNFPDRFSGHQFPNYSSELNVNALLLGDSALYLCASSSVRYRGRDGYTFGSGTRLTVV.

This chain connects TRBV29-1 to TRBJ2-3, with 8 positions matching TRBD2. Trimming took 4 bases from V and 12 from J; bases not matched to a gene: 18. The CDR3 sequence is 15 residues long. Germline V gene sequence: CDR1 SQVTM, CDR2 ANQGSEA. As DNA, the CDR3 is TGCAGCGTTGTTGGGGAAGGGGGACTAGGCCAAATTCAGTATTTT. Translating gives CSVVGEGGLGQIQYF.

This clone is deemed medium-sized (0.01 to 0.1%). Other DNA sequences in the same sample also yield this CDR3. The DNA for the CDR3 is TGTGCCAGCAGCTTCGGAGGGCCCGAGCAGTACTTC. It codes for CASSFGGPEQYF. This chain links TRBV7-2 with TRBJ2-7, with D tentatively TRBD2 (6 bases). From germline, CDR1 is SGHTA and CDR2 FQGNSA. Trimming removed 3 bases from V and 6 bases from J, with 9 bases in between. This CDR3 contains 12 residues.

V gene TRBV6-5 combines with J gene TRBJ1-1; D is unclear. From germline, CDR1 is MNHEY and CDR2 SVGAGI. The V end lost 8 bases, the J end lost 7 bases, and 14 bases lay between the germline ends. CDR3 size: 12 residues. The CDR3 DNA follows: TGTGCCAGCGGGATAGGAGGGATTGAAGCTTTCTTT. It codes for CASGIGGIEAFF.

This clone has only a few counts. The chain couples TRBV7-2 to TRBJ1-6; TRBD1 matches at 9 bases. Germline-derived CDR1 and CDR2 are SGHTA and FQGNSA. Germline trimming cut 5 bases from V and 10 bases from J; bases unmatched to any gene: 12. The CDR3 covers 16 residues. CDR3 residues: CASSPQGQGNGSPLHF. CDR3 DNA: TGTGCCAGCAGCCCTCAAGGACAGGGGAATGGGTCACCCCTCCACTTT.

CDR3 sequence (DNA): TGCGCCAGCAGCCCGCGGGGGGACACTGAAGCTTTCTTT. It encodes CASSPRGDTEAFF. The V gene is TRBV4-3, the J gene TRBJ1-1; D might be TRBD1 (5 bases). In germline, CDR1 is LGHNA, CDR2 YSLEER. Between the trimmed V and J ends, which lost 4 bases and 3 bases, there was a span of 9 bases. The CDR3 is made up of 13 amino acids.